This T cell receptor (beta chain) appears in the sequencing data of a study of early T cells in non-severe SARS-CoV-2 infection. In the study overall: The study sequenced bulk RNA from unsorted whole blood, with chains unpaired. Overall study findings and caveats: Private and CD4 specificities were missed by VDJdb matching, which favored anti-spike CD8 responses.

The sample holds many counts of this clonotype. Its antigen is not known. TCRdb analysed the 5' RACE reads with MiXCR anew, one entry per CDR3 protein. In the table there are about 83,000 distinct CDR3 sequences, over 12% of which are singletons. Germline values: CDR1 MNHNS, CDR2 SASEGT. J was trimmed by 2 bases and V by 6 bases; bases with no gene match: 4. The CDR3 spans 15 residues. Material for sequencing was whole blood. The TCR comes from an adult who was a healthcare worker with PCR-confirmed SARS-CoV-2 infection or an uninfected control (not recorded which). The rearrangement links TRBV6-1 to TRBJ1-5, with 10 nucleotides matching TRBD1. The CDR3 loop reads CASSRDRGGNQPQHF. Written as DNA, the CDR3 is TGTGCCAGCAGCCGGGACAGGGGCGGCAATCAGCCCCAGCATTTT.